The rows below give T cell receptor beta chains drawn from one sample of a study of T cells in Graves' hyperthyroidism and ophthalmopathy. Each CDR3 protein gets one entry after TCRdb re-called the multiplex PCR reads with MiXCR. The table lists approximately 640,000 distinct CDR3 sequences, roughly 16% of them singletons. Input material: blood. These receptors all stem from a woman aged 25 to 45 with Graves' hyperthyroidism. The CDR3 runs from the conserved cysteine through the conserved F or W. The D gene is left open where the match is weak. Expanded clones get a size class; other rows say once, few or many, or leave the size out.

>-|TRBJ2-5|many|TRBV11-3
TGTGCCAGCAGCGTAGAAAAAGAGACCCAGTACTTC
CASSVEKETQYF
>-|TRBJ2-5|-|TRBV7-2
TGTGCCAGCAGCTTAGCGTTGGGGGCTCAAGAGACCCAGTACTTC
CASSLALGAQETQYF
>-|TRBJ1-2|-|TRBV27
TGTGCCAGCAGTTTATCCTGGGACACGGATGGCTACACCTTC
CASSLSWDTDGYTF
>-|TRBJ1-5|-|TRBV5-1
TGCGCCAGCAGCTTGTGGGGACCCGGGGTTGGTCAGCCCCAGCATTTT
CASSLWGPGVGQPQHF
>TRBD1|TRBJ2-7|-|TRBV5-1
TGCGCCAGCAGCATACAGGGGATGAACAATGAGCAGTACTTC
CASSIQGMNNEQYF
>-|TRBJ2-2|many|TRBV5-5
TGTGCCAGCAGCTTCGAGAGGGTAGGGACCGGGGAGCTGTTTTTT
CASSFERVGTGELFF
>-|TRBJ2-6|-|TRBV20-1
TGCAGTGCTACGTACAACTCTGGGGCCAACGTCCTGACTTTC
CSATYNSGANVLTF
>TRBD1|TRBJ1-5|-|TRBV28
TGTGCCAGCAGTTCTGGACCGGGACAGGGGACACTACCCCTCAATCAGCTCCAGCATTTT
CASSSGPGQGTLPLNQLQHF
>-|TRBJ2-1|many|TRBV11-2
TGTGCCAGCAGCATAAGTTGGGGGGATGAGCAGTTCTTC
CASSISWGDEQFF
>TRBD2|TRBJ2-1|many|TRBV3-1
TGTGCCAGCAGCCGCGTGCTAGCGGGAGGGTTCAATGAGCAGTTCTTC
CASSRVLAGGFNEQFF
>-|TRBJ2-3|-|TRBV20-1
TGCAGTGCTAGAGATTACGTGGGGGAGCCGGGAACAGATACGCAGTATTTT
CSARDYVGEPGTDTQYF
>TRBD2|TRBJ2-3|many|TRBV18
TGTGCCAGCTCACCAAATCTAGCGGCAGATACGCAGTATTTT
CASSPNLAADTQYF
>TRBD2|TRBJ2-1|many|TRBV20-1
TGCAGTGCTAGAGACCTAGCGGGAGAGAACCGATACAATGAGCAGTTCTTC
CSARDLAGENRYNEQFF
>-|TRBJ2-7|-|TRBV5-5
TGTGCCAGCAGCTTTCTAATCGCAGACTCTTCCTACGAGCAGTACTTC
CASSFLIADSSYEQYF
>TRBD2|TRBJ2-1|few|TRBV7-3
TGTGCCAGCAGCAAAAGGGGCGGGAGTTTCGATGAGCAGTTCTTC
CASSKRGGSFDEQFF
>TRBD1|TRBJ2-7|many|TRBV27
TGTGCCAGCCGCCAGACAGGGAGCTACGAGCAGTACTTC
CASRQTGSYEQYF
>-|TRBJ1-6|few|TRBV12-3/TRBV12-4
TGTGCCAGCAGTTTGTCCACTACTAATTCACCCCTCCACTTT
CASSLSTTNSPLHF
>TRBD1|TRBJ2-7|-|TRBV7-9
TGTGCCAGCAGCCCCAGGGACAGGGTTTCTTCCTACGAGCAGTACTTC
CASSPRDRVSSYEQYF
>-|TRBJ1-1|-|TRBV29-1
TGCAGCGTTGTCGGGAGGGTTACTGAAGCTTTCTTT
CSVVGRVTEAFF
>TRBD2|TRBJ2-3|-|TRBV12-3/TRBV12-4
TGTGCCACAGCTAGCGGGATTCGTACGGATACGCAGTATTTT
CATASGIRTDTQYF
>-|TRBJ1-2|few|TRBV7-2
TGTGCCAGCAGCTTATCGGGACAAGGAGGCTACACCTTC
CASSLSGQGGYTF
>-|TRBJ1-2|few|TRBV29-1
TGCAGCGTTGAGGGCCCGGGCCCCTATGGCTACACCTTC
CSVEGPGPYGYTF
>-|TRBJ2-7|many|TRBV7-8
TGTGCCAGCAGCTTAGCGTACAACTACGAGCAGTACTTC
CASSLAYNYEQYF
>TRBD1|TRBJ1-1|many|TRBV2
TGTGCCAGCAGAGGGACGGGACAGATGAACACTGAAGCTTTCTTT
CASRGTGQMNTEAFF
>-|TRBJ1-2|-|TRBV3-1
TGTGCCAGCAGTCGCCAGGGCGGTGGCTACACCTTC
CASSRQGGGYTF
>TRBD1|TRBJ1-2|many|TRBV27
TGTGCCAGCAGTCGGTACGGGGACAGTTATAACTATGGCTACACCTTC
CASSRYGDSYNYGYTF
>-|TRBJ2-2|-|TRBV5-1
TGCGCCAGCAGCTTGGGACCCCGGGACGGAAATTCCGGGGAGCTGTTTTTT
CASSLGPRDGNSGELFF
>-|TRBJ2-2|-|TRBV20-1
TGCAGTGCTAGAGTTCTACAGGGAACCGGGGAGCTGTTTTTT
CSARVLQGTGELFF
>-|TRBJ2-7|-|TRBV7-2
TGTGCCAGCAGCTTTCGTCAACAGCTAGACGAGCAGTACTTC
CASSFRQQLDEQYF
>-|TRBJ1-5|many|TRBV6-1
TGTGCCAGCAGAAGGGGTTTGAGCAATCAGCCCCAGCATTTT
CASRRGLSNQPQHF
>-|TRBJ1-1|few|TRBV6-1
TGTGCCAGCAGAGCCCAAGGGGGTATGAACACTGAAGCTTTCTTT
CASRAQGGMNTEAFF
>-|TRBJ2-2|-|TRBV5-1
TGCGCCAGCAGCTTGGACGGAAGGGAGCTGTTTTTT
CASSLDGRELFF
>-|TRBJ1-5|few|TRBV15
TGTGCCACCAGCAGAGTTGGTGATCAGCCCCAGCATTTT
CATSRVGDQPQHF
>TRBD1|TRBJ1-1|many|TRBV5-1
TGCGCCAGCAGCATTTCCTCCGGGACAGGGTCCACTGAAGCTTTCTTT
CASSISSGTGSTEAFF
>-|TRBJ1-1|many|TRBV30
TGTGCCTGGGGTCGCGGTGGTGGCACTGAAGCTTTCTTT
CAWGRGGGTEAFF
>-|TRBJ1-3|many|TRBV25-1
TGTGCCAGCAGTGAAATGGCAACCGGAAACACCATATATTTT
CASSEMATGNTIYF